Listed here are 10 T cell receptor beta chains from one sample, sequenced in a study of tumor and adjacent non-tumor tissue in lung cancer. TCRbeta libraries were built with three rounds of nested PCR, modified from ARM-PCR. In TCRdb, the multiplex PCR reads were re-called with MiXCR into one record per CDR3 protein. Among about 80,000 distinct CDR3 sequences listed, approximately 79% were seen once. This sample's RNA came from whole unsorted tissue. Sequenced input: lung tumor tissue. Source of these receptors: a woman aged 50 to 60 with non-small cell lung cancer.

Points on this clonotype: Relative to the germline gene, one junction end is altered; a read error may explain this. The rearrangement joins TRBV12-3 or TRBV12-4 to TRBJ2-6, with 7 bases identical to TRBD1. There are 16 residues in the CDR3. CDR3 nucleotide sequence: TGTGTCAGCAGTACCTCCACAGGGGATGGTGTCAACGTCCTGACTTTC. Encoded protein: CVSSTSTGDGVNVLTF.

On this clonotype itself: A read error is likely, as this CDR3 ends without the conserved phenylalanine or tryptophan. The V call is TRBV12-3 or TRBV12-4, the J call TRBJ2-7; D gene ambiguous. V dropped 6 bases and J dropped 7 bases, with 16 bases sitting between them. The CDR3 length is 13 residues. The CDR3 sequence is CASRLRYGQEQYL. CDR3 in DNA: TGTGCCAGCAGATTACGGTACGGGCAGGAGCAGTACTTG.

To note about this clonotype: A much larger clone lies a single base off, so this may be a read error. The chain has TRBV6-5 and TRBJ2-2; 11 bases fit TRBD2. V shed 8 bases, J shed 2 bases, and the junction held 4 bases outside the gene matches. Germline CDR1 reads MNHEY; CDR2 reads SVGAGI. The CDR3 sequence is 15 residues long. CDR3 nucleotides: TGTGCCAGCTCCAGACTAGCGGGAAACACCGGGGAGCTGTTTTTT. It specifies CASSRLAGNTGELFF.

As regards this clonotype: The junction departs from the called germline gene at one end, perhaps through a read error. The chain has TRBV12-3 or TRBV12-4 and TRBJ1-2, with D possibly being TRBD1 (5 bases). This CDR3 contains 11 residues. The CDR3: CTSSTGSGYTF. DNA of the CDR3: TGTACCAGCAGTACAGGTTCTGGTTACACCTTC.

This clonotype was seen a few times. One end of the junction does not line up with germline, which may come from a read error. The CDR3 sequence is CASSQELGNTGKLFF. CDR3 nucleotide sequence: TGTGCCAGTAGCCAAGAGTTAGGGAACACCGGGAAGCTGTTTTTT. The chain recombines TRBV14 with TRBJ2-2; a weak D match, TRBD2 (5 bases). This CDR3 contains 15 residues. Germline assignment: CDR1 SGHDN and CDR2 FVKESK. The variable domain in full, completed from reference TRBV14 and TRBJ2-2, reads EAGVTQFPSHSVIEKGQTVTLRCDPISGHDNLYWYRRVMGKEIKFLLHFVKESKQDESGMPNNRFLAERTGGTYSTLKVQPAELEDSGVYFCASSQELGNTGKLFFGEGSRLTVL.

Details on this clonotype: The junction does not match germline at one end; this may be a read error. The chain is built from TRBV4-1 and TRBJ2-5; D remains unclear. CDR3 length: 16 residues. CDR1 MGHRA and CDR2 YSYEKL come from the germline V gene. CDR3: CASSQTKRNGQEAQYF. In DNA form, the CDR3 reads TGCGCCAGCAGCCAAACCAAGAGGAATGGCCAAGAGGCCCAGTACTTC.

Details on this clonotype: Since the CDR3 does not end with the conserved phenylalanine or tryptophan, this likely comes from a read error. The chain links TRBV5-6 to TRBJ2-7; 8 bases are a match to TRBD2. The CDR3 extends over 13 amino acids. V shed 4 bases and J 6 bases; nucleotides not matched to a gene: 6. The germline gives CDR1 SGHDT, CDR2 YYEEEE. CDR3 DNA: TGTGCCAGCAGCCCAGCGGGAGTGTGCGAGCAGTACTCC. This encodes CASSPAGVCEQYS.

This clonotype was counted once. The V gene is TRBV11-3, the J gene TRBJ1-2, with D hard to call. V lost 10 bases and J lost 10, with 13 bases in between. CDR3 length: 10 amino acids. The germline V gene encodes CDR1 SGHNT and CDR2 YENEEA. The CDR3: CANNPLVYTF. The CDR3 DNA reads TGTGCCAACAACCCCTTGGTCTACACCTTC.

This chain uses TRBV9 with TRBJ2-1; 12 nucleotides agree with TRBD2. In germline, CDR1 is SGDLS, CDR2 YYNGEE. This CDR3 contains 15 residues. V lost 4 bases and J lost 7; bases outside the gene matches: 6. CDR3 in amino acids: CASSPRLAGANEQFF. The CDR3 DNA reads as TGTGCCAGCAGCCCCCGACTAGCGGGAGCTAATGAGCAGTTCTTC.

The chain has TRBV7-2 and TRBJ2-1; D is possibly TRBD1 (6 bases). Looked up from germline, CDR1 is SGHTA and CDR2 is FQGNSA. Trimming removed 2 bases from V and 8 bases from J, with 16 bases in between. The CDR3 runs 15 residues. DNA for the CDR3: TGTGCCAGCAGCTTACCGGGACACCCAGAGGATGAGCAGTTCTTC. It yields the protein CASSLPGHPEDEQFF.